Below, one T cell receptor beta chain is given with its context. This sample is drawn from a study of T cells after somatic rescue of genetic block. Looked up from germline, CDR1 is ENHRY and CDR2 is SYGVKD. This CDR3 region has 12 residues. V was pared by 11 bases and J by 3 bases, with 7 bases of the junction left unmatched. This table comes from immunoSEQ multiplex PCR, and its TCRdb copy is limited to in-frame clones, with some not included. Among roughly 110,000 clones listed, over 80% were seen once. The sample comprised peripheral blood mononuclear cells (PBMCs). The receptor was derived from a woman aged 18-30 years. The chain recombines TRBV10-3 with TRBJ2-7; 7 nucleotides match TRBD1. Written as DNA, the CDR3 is TGTGCCGCGCGGACAGGTGGCTACGAGCAGTACTTC. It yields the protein CAARTGGYEQYF.